Sequencing of this T cell receptor (beta chain) was carried out in a study of beta chain features in type 1 diabetes. Study-wide points: Shortening of TCRB CDR3s, moderate but significant, appeared in all four CD4+ subsets of Type 1 diabetes patients. Resolution of whether HLA type affects TCRB rearrangement was not achieved here. Type 1 diabetes patients showed fewer insertions and more deletions at VDJ junctions. Patients showed naive, central memory and Treg TCRB repertoires that appeared more similar than those of healthy donors.

Germline values: CDR1 SGHNT, CDR2 YYREEE (reference sequence). Unmatched junction bases numbered 3, after V lost 1 base and J lost 0 bases. There are 15 residues in the CDR3. Since all of the isolated RNA was reverse transcribed, expressed TCRB transcripts were what got sequenced. Profiled with immunoSEQ multiplex PCR; TCRdb holds only in-frame clones, not every one. This sample yields 12,000 to 15,000 clones, of which about 66% are seen a single time; 0.55% to 0.6% belongs to the top ten. In the case of this clone: Its cognate antigen is unknown.

CD4+ naive, central memory, regulatory and stem cell-like memory subsets were isolated by sorting on CD45RO/CCR7/CD25/CD127/CD95/CD27. The chain uses TRBV5-4 and TRBJ2-5; 7 bases match TRBD2. This sequence originates from a woman younger than 30 with type 1 diabetes. The source material was stem cell memory CD4+ T cells from blood. The CDR3 nucleotides are TGTGCCAGCAGCTTGACCGGGAGGCACCAAGAGACCCAGTACTTC. Amino acid sequence: CASSLTGRHQETQYF.